These 14 T cell receptor beta chains were all obtained from the same sample, sequenced in a study of CD8 T cell repertoires and HIV-1 epitope variants (dated by TCRdb to about 2020). The library was made by the immunoSEQ multiplex PCR assay. The table was pulled from immuneACCESS by TCRdb, which kept in-frame rearrangements only. Such tables lose some clones; where checked, under half of the loss comes from unresolved V genes, and the rest has no known cause. In all, the sample holds roughly 2,000 clones, and 60% to 75% of those were seen once. 35% to 45% of the sample is held by the ten biggest clonotypes. No antigen is known for these receptors. The sample taken for sequencing was cultured CD8+ T cells derived from PBMCs. The source is a male donor with HIV.

The chain links TRBV11-2 to TRBJ2-7; D remains ambiguous. The length of the CDR3 is 16 residues. CDR1 and CDR2 (germline): SGHAT, FQNNGV. The V end was cut by 5 bases, the J end by 0 bases, with 17 bases between. CDR3 sequence: CASSPLNYQSSYEQYF. CDR3 in DNA: TGTGCCAGCAGCCCCCTGAACTACCAGAGCTCCTACGAGCAGTACTTC.

The rearrangement joins TRBV4-3 to TRBJ1-1; D gene ambiguous. CDR3 length: 15 residues. Trimming shortened V by 0 bases and J by 4 bases, and 12 bases separated the two germline ends. Germline CDR1 LGHNA, CDR2 YSLEER. The CDR3 region has the DNA TGCGCCAGCAGCCAAGATTTCGTGGGAGGCACTGAAGCTTTCTTT. This sequence encodes CASSQDFVGGTEAFF.

The chain is built from TRBV6-5 and TRBJ2-7, with D unresolved. Trimming pared 0 bases from V and 4 bases from J, leaving 10 bases between. The CDR3 runs to 14 residues. Germline V gene sequence: CDR1 MNHEY, CDR2 SVGAGI. The CDR3: CASSYSGPIYEQYF. The CDR3 region has the DNA TGTGCCAGCAGTTACTCGGGTCCGATTTACGAGCAGTACTTC.

The chain carries TRBV5-8 and TRBJ1-5; D gene ambiguous. V lost 4 bases, J lost 3 bases, and 5 bases lay in between. The CDR3 has 12 amino acids. The germline V gene has CDR1 SGHTS and CDR2 YDEGEE. Here the CDR3 reads CASSDHNQPQHF. CDR3 nucleotides: TGTGCCAGCAGCGATCACAATCAGCCCCAGCATTTT. Supplemented by reference TRBV5-8 and TRBJ1-5, the full variable domain reads EAGVTQSPTHLIKTRGQQATLRCSPISGHTSVYWYQQALGLGLQFLLWYDEGEERNRGNFPPRFSGRQFPNYSSELNVNALELEDSALYLCASSDHNQPQHFGDGTRLSIL.

The DNA of the CDR3 is TGTGCCAGCAGCGCCACGGGACTAGCATCCTACGAGCAGTACTTC. Translation gives CASSATGLASYEQYF. V and J are TRBV13 and TRBJ2-7, with 9 bases fitting TRBD2. J gave up 1 base and V 5 bases, and 6 bases lay outside the gene matches. This CDR3 has 15 residues. Per the germline V gene, CDR1 is PRHDT and CDR2 is FYEKMQ (reference sequence).

The chain recombines TRBV18 with TRBJ2-1; perhaps TRBD1 as D (6 bases). CDR3 length: 16 amino acids. V lost 0 bases and J 0 bases, leaving 9 bases between the germline ends. CDR1 and CDR2 from the germline V gene are KGHSH and LQKENI. The CDR3 nucleotides are TGTGCCAGCTCACCACCGGACAGAAGCTCCTACAATGAGCAGTTCTTC. Protein sequence: CASSPPDRSSYNEQFF.

In its sample, this clone was seen a few times. The rearrangement links TRBV18 to TRBJ2-7; a weak D match, TRBD1 (6 bases). With 1 base removed from V and 2 bases from J, the gap between germline ends came to 15 bases. Germline assignment: CDR1 KGHSH and CDR2 LQKENI. This CDR3 has 16 residues. CDR3 DNA: TGTGCCAGCTCACCACAGTTTGGGCAGGGGCCCTACGAGCAGTACTTC. Its protein is CASSPQFGQGPYEQYF.

In nucleotides, the CDR3 is TGCGCCAGCAGCTTATATGGGGGCACTGAAGCTTTCTTT. Protein sequence: CASSLYGGTEAFF. V is TRBV5-1 and J is TRBJ1-1; perhaps TRBD1 as D (5 bases). V gave up 2 bases and J gave up 4 bases, with 9 bases separating them. The V gene's germline CDR1 is SGHRS and CDR2 YFSETQ. The CDR3 runs 13 residues.

This chain uses TRBV28 with TRBJ1-1, with D possibly TRBD1 on 6 matching bases. The germline V and J ends were trimmed by 6 bases and 4 bases, with 12 bases remaining between them. The CDR3 spans 13 residues. CDR1 is MDHEN, CDR2 SYDVKM, per germline. This chain's CDR3 is CASRFRGSTEAFF. The DNA for the CDR3 is TGTGCCAGCAGGTTCAGGGGCTCCACTGAAGCTTTCTTT. Combining the CDR3 with reference TRBV28 and TRBJ1-1 gives the whole variable domain DVKVTQSSRYLVKRTGEKVFLECVQDMDHENMFWYRQDPGLGLRLIYFSYDVKMKEKGDIPEGYSVSREKKERFSLILESASTNQTSMYLCASRFRGSTEAFFGQGTRLTVV.

The V call is TRBV6-4, the J call TRBJ1-5, with D unclear. Trimming removed 0 bases at V and 2 bases at J, with 8 bases between. Germline lookup yields CDR1 MRHNA and CDR2 SNTAGT. The CDR3 runs to 15 residues. CDR3 loop: CASSDSTYGNQPQHF. In nucleotides, the CDR3 is TGTGCCAGCAGTGACTCGACCTACGGCAATCAGCCCCAGCATTTT.

The gene calls are TRBV30 and TRBJ2-2; a possible D gene is TRBD2 (7 bases). This CDR3 comprises 15 residues. V was clipped by 0 bases and J by 7 bases, with 15 bases between them. Germline values: CDR1 GTSNPN, CDR2 SVGIG (reference sequence). The CDR3 here is CAWSVFGGLGGELFF. CDR3 nucleotide sequence: TGTGCCTGGAGTGTTTTCGGGGGGCTGGGCGGGGAGCTGTTTTTT.

This clone was picked up a small number of times. The J gene is TRBJ2-7, the V gene TRBV11-2; D perhaps matches TRBD2 (5 bases). Germline V gene lookup returns CDR1 SGHAT and CDR2 FQNNGV. This CDR3 comprises 12 residues. Trimming left V 8 bases short and J 7 bases short, with 15 bases between. The CDR3 DNA sequence: TGTGCCAGCGGGGAACGGGGTCGAGAGCAGTACTTC. This sequence encodes CASGERGREQYF.

The rearrangement uses TRBV27 and TRBJ2-1; no definite D call. The germline CDR1 and CDR2 sequences are MNHEY and SMNVEV (reference sequence). The CDR3 spans 13 residues. The V and J ends lost 6 bases and 8 bases respectively, with 14 bases between them. The CDR3 DNA is TGTGCCAGCAGCCTCCGTAGGATCGATGAGCAGTTCTTC. It codes for CASSLRRIDEQFF.

The chain employs TRBV5-6 and TRBJ1-1; no clear D gene. Trimming removed 2 bases from V and 4 bases from J, with 12 bases in between. This CDR3 contains 14 residues. The germline CDR1 and CDR2 sequences are SGHDT and YYEEEE. CDR3 in amino acids: CASSLSRWSTEAFF. The CDR3 coding sequence is TGTGCCAGCAGCTTATCCCGATGGAGCACTGAAGCTTTCTTT.